These T cell receptor beta chains were read from a single sample in a study of blood T cell repertoires in COVID-19. The data were produced by immunoSEQ multiplex PCR, yet TCRdb's version contains in-frame clones alone and is incomplete. The repertoire holds 120,000 or so clones, with 70% to 90% as singletons. Sequences were obtained from peripheral blood. These receptors were collected from a human donor in a cohort sampled during active COVID-19. Each CDR3 is given with its conserved first and last residue. D genes are given only for firm matches. Clone size, where shown, is once, few, many, or a class for clones that have expanded.

>-|TRBJ1-6|15|TRBV7-2|-
CASSLDPGLDSPLHF
TGTGCCAGCAGCTTAGATCCGGGTTTGGATTCACCCCTCCACTTT
>-|TRBJ1-2|14|TRBV7-2|-
CASSFNQGNYGYTF
TGTGCCAGCAGCTTCAACCAGGGGAACTATGGCTACACCTTC
>-|TRBJ2-5|14|TRBV7-2|TRBD1
CASSRDRGQETQYF
TGTGCCAGCAGCCGGGACAGGGGACAAGAGACCCAGTACTTC
>-|TRBJ2-7|13|TRBV11-2|-
CASSRSISYEQYF
TGTGCCAGCTCCCGGTCCATCTCCTACGAGCAGTACTTC
>once|TRBJ1-1|14|TRBV5-4|TRBD1
CASSFQGGGREAFF
TGTGCCAGCAGCTTTCAGGGGGGTGGAAGGGAAGCTTTCTTT
>medium-sized|TRBJ1-1|14|TRBV6-2/TRBV6-3|TRBD1
CASSRTGENTEAFF
TGTGCCAGCAGTAGGACAGGGGAGAACACTGAAGCTTTCTTT
>-|TRBJ2-1|15|TRBV19|TRBD1
CASRAGQGSYNEQFF
TGTGCCAGTAGGGCCGGACAGGGATCGTACAATGAGCAGTTCTTC
>-|TRBJ2-7|15|TRBV5-6|TRBD2
CASSLVASGSPEQYF
TGTGCCAGCAGCTTGGTGGCTAGCGGGAGTCCCGAGCAGTACTTC
>-|TRBJ2-7|14|TRBV7-2|TRBD1
CASSLGPRDRGQYF
TGTGCCAGCAGCTTAGGACCCCGGGACAGGGGGCAGTACTTC
>-|TRBJ2-1|13|TRBV9|-
CASGVVNSNEQFF
TGTGCCAGCGGCGTAGTTAACAGCAATGAGCAGTTCTTC
>once|TRBJ2-7|15|TRBV5-6|TRBD2
CASSLLLAGRYEQYF
TGTGCCAGCAGCTTGCTGCTAGCGGGAAGATACGAGCAGTACTTC
>-|TRBJ1-6|17|TRBV23-1|-
CASSQSCPRGGNSPLHF
TGCGCCAGCAGTCAATCGTGTCCCCGGGGAGGGAATTCACCCCTCCACTTT
>-|TRBJ2-5|15|TRBV15|TRBD2
CATSRELADTKTQYF
TGTGCCACCAGCAGAGAACTAGCGGACACAAAGACCCAGTACTTC
>-|TRBJ2-2|16|TRBV7-7|-
CASSFTGTSNTGELFF
TGTGCTAGCAGCTTCACCGGGACATCGAACACCGGGGAGCTGTTTTTT
>-|TRBJ2-5|15|TRBV18|TRBD1
CASSPSQGSQETQYF
TGTGCCAGCTCACCATCACAGGGGTCGCAAGAGACCCAGTACTTC
>-|TRBJ2-1|15|TRBV5-1|-
CASSLGTRNYNEQFF
TGCGCCAGCAGCTTGGGGACTCGAAACTACAATGAGCAGTTCTTC
>-|TRBJ2-7|15|TRBV7-9|TRBD1
CASSIRQGATYEQYF
TGTGCCAGCAGCATCCGACAGGGAGCAACCTACGAGCAGTACTTC
>-|TRBJ2-7|14|TRBV6-5|TRBD2
CASTTREALYEQYF
TGTGCCAGCACTACCCGGGAGGCCTTATACGAGCAGTACTTC
>-|TRBJ2-1|15|TRBV10-3|TRBD2
CATGTSGRTYNEQFF
TGTGCCACCGGGACTAGCGGACGGACTTACAATGAGCAGTTCTTC
>-|TRBJ2-6|18|TRBV3-1/TRBV3-2|TRBD1
CASSPDRGLHPGANVLTF
TGTGCCAGCAGCCCGGACAGGGGGCTTCACCCTGGGGCCAACGTCCTGACTTTC
>-|TRBJ1-5|13|TRBV9|-
CASSVGGGQPQHF
TGTGCCAGCAGCGTAGGGGGGGGGCAGCCCCAGCATTTT
>-|TRBJ2-1|10|TRBV20-1|-
CSARGDEQFF
TGCAGTGCTAGGGGCGATGAGCAGTTCTTC
>-|TRBJ2-3|16|TRBV11-1|TRBD2
CASSKGLAASTDTQYF
TGTGCCAGCAGCAAGGGACTAGCGGCGAGCACAGATACGCAGTATTTT
>-|TRBJ1-6|12|TRBV2|-
CASSNSNSPLHF
TGTGCCAGCAGTAACAGCAATTCACCCCTCCACTTT
>-|TRBJ2-1|13|TRBV7-6|TRBD2
CASRGGGANEQFF
TGTGCCAGCAGAGGCGGGGGGGCCAATGAGCAGTTCTTC
>few|TRBJ2-1|17|TRBV7-9|TRBD2
CASSLAEVRGGLNEQFF
TGTGCCAGCAGCTTAGCGGAGGTGCGGGGGGGACTCAATGAGCAGTTCTTC
>-|TRBJ1-2|14|TRBV6-5|-
CASSYRSPIYGYTF
TGTGCCAGCAGTTACCGGAGCCCCATCTATGGCTACACCTTC
>-|TRBJ1-3|15|TRBV5-5|TRBD1
CASSSDRGRGNTIYF
TGTGCCAGCAGCTCCGACAGGGGGCGAGGAAACACCATATATTTT
>-|TRBJ1-2|14|TRBV5-6|TRBD1
CASSLQTGSYGYTF
TGTGCCAGCAGCTTACAGACAGGGAGCTATGGCTACACCTTC
>-|TRBJ2-5|17|TRBV9|-
CASSLYGGGSVEETQYF
TGTGCCAGCAGCTTGTATGGGGGCGGGAGCGTTGAGGAGACCCAGTACTTC